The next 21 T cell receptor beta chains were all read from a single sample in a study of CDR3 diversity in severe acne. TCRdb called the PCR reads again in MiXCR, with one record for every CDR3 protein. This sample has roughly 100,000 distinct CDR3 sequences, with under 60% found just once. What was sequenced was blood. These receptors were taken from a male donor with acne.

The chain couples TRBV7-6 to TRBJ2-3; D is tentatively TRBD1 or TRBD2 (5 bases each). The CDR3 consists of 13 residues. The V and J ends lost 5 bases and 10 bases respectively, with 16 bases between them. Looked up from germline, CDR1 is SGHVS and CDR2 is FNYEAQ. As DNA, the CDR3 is TGTGCCAGCAGCACGGGACCTGCGGAGGCGCAGTATTTT. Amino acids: CASSTGPAEAQYF.

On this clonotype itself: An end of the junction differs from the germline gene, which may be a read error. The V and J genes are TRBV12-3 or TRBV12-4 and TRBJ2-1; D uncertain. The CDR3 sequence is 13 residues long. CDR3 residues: CVSKLAGVREQFF. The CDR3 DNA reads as TGTGTCAGCAAATTAGCTGGGGTACGGGAGCAGTTCTTC.

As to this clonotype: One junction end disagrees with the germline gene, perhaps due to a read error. This chain's CDR3 is CSARTAGTSGGELCF. DNA of the CDR3: TGTAGTGCTAGAACCGCCGGGACTAGTGGCGGGGAGCTGTGTTTT. V gene TRBV20-1 combines with J gene TRBJ2-2, with TRBD2 matching over 8 bases. The CDR3 consists of 15 residues. The V gene's germline CDR1 is DFQATT and CDR2 SNEGSKA (reference sequence).

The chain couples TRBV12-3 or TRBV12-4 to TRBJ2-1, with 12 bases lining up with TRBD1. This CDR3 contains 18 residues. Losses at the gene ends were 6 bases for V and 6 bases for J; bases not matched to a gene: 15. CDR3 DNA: TGTGCCAGCAGACGAGGGACAGGGGGCTCCGGGACCGTCAATGAGCAGTTCTTC. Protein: CASRRGTGGSGTVNEQFF.

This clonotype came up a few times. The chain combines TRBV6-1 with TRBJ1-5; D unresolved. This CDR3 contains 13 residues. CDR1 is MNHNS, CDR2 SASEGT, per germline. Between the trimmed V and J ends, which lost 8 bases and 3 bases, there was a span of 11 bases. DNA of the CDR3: TGTGCCAGCGGAAGGACGGACAATCAGCCCCAGCATTTT. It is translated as CASGRTDNQPQHF.

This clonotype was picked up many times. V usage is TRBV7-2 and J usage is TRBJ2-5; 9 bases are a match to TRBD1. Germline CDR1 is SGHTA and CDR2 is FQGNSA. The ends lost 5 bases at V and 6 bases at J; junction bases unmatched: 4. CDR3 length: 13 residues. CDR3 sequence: CASSRQGVKTQYF. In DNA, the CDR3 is TGTGCCAGCAGCCGACAGGGGGTGAAGACCCAGTACTTC.

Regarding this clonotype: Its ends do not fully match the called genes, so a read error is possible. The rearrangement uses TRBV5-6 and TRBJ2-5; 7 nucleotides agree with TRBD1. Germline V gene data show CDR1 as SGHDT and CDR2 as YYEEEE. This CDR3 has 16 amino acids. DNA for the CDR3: TGTGCCAGCAGCGCCTCGGGACAGAAGTACCAAGAGACCCAGTGCTTC. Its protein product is CASSASGQKYQETQCF.

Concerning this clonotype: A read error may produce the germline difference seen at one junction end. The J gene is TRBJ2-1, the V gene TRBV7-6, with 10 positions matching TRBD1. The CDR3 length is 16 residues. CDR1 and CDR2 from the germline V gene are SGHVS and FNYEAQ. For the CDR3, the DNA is TGTGCTAGCAGCTTTCGACAGGGGGCAGCCTACAATGAGCAGTTCTTC. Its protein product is CASSFRQGAAYNEQFF. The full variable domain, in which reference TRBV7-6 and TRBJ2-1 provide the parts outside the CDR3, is GAGVSQSPRYKVTKRGQDVALRCDPISGHVSLYWYRQALGQGPEFLTYFNYEAQQDKSGLPNDRFSAERPEGSISTLTIQRTEQRDSAMYRCASSFRQGAAYNEQFFGPGTRLTVL.

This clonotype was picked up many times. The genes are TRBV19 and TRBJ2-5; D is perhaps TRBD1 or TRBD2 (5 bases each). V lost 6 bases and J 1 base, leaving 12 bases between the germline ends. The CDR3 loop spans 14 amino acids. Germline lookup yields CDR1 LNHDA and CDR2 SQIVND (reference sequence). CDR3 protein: CASSSGTGQETQYF. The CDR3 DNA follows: TGTGCCAGTAGCAGCGGAACAGGCCAAGAGACCCAGTACTTC.

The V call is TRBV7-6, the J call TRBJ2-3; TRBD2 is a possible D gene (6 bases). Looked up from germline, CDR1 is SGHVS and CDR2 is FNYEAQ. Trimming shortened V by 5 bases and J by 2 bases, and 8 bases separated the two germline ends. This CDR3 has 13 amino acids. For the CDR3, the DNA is TGTGCCAGCAGCGGGACTTACACAGATACGCAGTATTTT. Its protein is CASSGTYTDTQYF.

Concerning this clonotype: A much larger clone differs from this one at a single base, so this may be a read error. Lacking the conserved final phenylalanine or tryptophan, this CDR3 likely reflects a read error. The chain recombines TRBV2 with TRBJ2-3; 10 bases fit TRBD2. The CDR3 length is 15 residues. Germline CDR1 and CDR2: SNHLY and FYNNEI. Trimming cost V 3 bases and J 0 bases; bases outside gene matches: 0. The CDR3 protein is CASSETSGSTDTQYL. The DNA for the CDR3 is TGTGCCAGCAGTGAGACTAGCGGGAGCACAGATACGCAGTATCTT.

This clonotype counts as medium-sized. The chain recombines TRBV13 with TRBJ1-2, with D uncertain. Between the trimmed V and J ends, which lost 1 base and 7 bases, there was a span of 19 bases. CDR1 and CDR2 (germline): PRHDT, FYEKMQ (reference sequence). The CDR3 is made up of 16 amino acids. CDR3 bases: TGTGCCAGCAGCTTAGCCTTGGGTGGGAGGCCGTCTGGCTACACCTTC. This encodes CASSLALGGRPSGYTF.

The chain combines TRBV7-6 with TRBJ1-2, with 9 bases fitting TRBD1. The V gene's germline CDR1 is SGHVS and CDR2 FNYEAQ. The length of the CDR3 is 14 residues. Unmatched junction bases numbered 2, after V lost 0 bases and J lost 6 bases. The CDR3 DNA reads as TGTGCCAGCAGCTTAGCCGGGACAGGGAATGGCTACACCTTC. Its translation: CASSLAGTGNGYTF.

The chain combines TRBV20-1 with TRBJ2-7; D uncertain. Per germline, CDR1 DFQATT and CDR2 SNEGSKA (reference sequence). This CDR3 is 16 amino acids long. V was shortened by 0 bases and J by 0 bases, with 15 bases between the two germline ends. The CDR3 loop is CSARDNGVGRSYEQYF. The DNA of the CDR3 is TGCAGTGCTAGAGACAATGGGGTTGGCCGCTCCTACGAGCAGTACTTC.

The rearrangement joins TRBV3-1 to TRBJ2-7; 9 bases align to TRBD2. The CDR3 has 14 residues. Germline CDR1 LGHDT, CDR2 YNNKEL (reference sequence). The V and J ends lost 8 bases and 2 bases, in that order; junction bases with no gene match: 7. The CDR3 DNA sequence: TGTGCCAGCCGGCCGACTAGCGGCCCCTACGAGCAGTACTTC. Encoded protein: CASRPTSGPYEQYF.

The CDR3 DNA is TGCGCCAGCAGCTTGGAGCAGGGGGCCAGCAGAATCAATACGCAGTATTTT. The encoded protein is CASSLEQGASRINTQYF. This chain uses TRBV5-1 with TRBJ2-3, with 8 bases matching TRBD1. Per the germline V gene, CDR1 is SGHRS and CDR2 is YFSETQ. The junction had 13 bases not matched to a gene; V was cut back by 0 bases and J by 7 bases. The length of the CDR3 is 17 residues. Supplemented by reference TRBV5-1 and TRBJ2-3, the full variable domain reads KAGVTQTPRYLIKTRGQQVTLSCSPISGHRSVSWYQQTPGQGLQFLFEYFSETQRNKGNFPGRFSGRQFSNSRSEMNVSTLELGDSALYLCASSLEQGASRINTQYFGPGTRLTVL.

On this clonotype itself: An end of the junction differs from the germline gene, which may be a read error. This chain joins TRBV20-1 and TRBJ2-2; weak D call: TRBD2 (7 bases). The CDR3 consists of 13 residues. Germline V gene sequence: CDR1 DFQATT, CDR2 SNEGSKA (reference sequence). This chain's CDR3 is CSARGGVGGELFF. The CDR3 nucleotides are TGCAGTGCCAGAGGGGGGGTTGGCGGGGAGCTGTTTTTT.

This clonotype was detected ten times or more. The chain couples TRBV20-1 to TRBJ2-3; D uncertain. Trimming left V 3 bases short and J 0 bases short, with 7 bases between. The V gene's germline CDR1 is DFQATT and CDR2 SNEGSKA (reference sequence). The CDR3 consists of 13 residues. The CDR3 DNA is TGCAGTGCTAGGGGGAAAAGCACAGATACGCAGTATTTT. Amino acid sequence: CSARGKSTDTQYF.

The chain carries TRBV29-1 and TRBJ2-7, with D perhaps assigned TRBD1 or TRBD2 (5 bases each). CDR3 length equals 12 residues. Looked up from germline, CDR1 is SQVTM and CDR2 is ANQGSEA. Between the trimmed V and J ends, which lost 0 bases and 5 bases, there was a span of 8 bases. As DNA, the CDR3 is TGCAGCGTTGAAGAGGGACCTAACGAGCAGTACTTC. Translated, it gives CSVEEGPNEQYF.

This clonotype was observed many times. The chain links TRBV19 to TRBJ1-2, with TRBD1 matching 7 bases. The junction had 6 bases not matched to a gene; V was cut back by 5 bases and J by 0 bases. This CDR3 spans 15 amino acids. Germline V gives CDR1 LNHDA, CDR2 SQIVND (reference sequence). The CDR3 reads CASSFSGTANYGYTF. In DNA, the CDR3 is TGTGCCAGTAGTTTTTCCGGGACAGCTAACTATGGCTACACCTTC. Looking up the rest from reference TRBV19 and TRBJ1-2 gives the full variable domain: DGGITQSPKYLFRKEGQNVTLSCEQNLNHDAMYWYRQDPGQGLRLIYYSQIVNDFQKGDIAEGYSVSREKKESFPLTVTSAQKNPTAFYLCASSFSGTANYGYTFGSGTRLTVV.

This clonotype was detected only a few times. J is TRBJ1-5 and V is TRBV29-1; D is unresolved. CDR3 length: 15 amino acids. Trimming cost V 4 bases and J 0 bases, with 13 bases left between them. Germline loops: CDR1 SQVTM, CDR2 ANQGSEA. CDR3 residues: CSVVASQNSNQPQHF. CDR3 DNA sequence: TGCAGCGTTGTGGCTTCACAAAATAGCAATCAGCCCCAGCATTTT.